The rows below give T cell receptor beta chains drawn from one sample of a study of blood T cell repertoires in COVID-19. Profiling relied on immunoSEQ multiplex PCR, and the TCRdb table lists in-frame clones only, not all of them. There are some 460,000 clones in the sample; around nine tenths occur only once, and almost 2% lies in the top ten. Sequenced sample: PBMCs or T cells enriched from blood (not recorded which). The source is a woman younger than 35 with acute COVID-19. CDR3s include the opening cysteine and the closing phenylalanine or tryptophan. The order of the fields is D gene, J gene, V gene, CDR3 DNA, CDR3 protein. The D gene is left open where the match is weak.

TRBD1	TRBJ1-4	TRBV28	TGTGCCAGCAACGAGGGGGGGACAGGGAGTGAAAAACTGTTTTTT	CASNEGGTGSEKLFF
NA	TRBJ2-2	TRBV7-9	TGTGCCAGCAGCTTAGTCCCGACAGGTCATAGAAACACCGGGGAGCTGTTTTTT	CASSLVPTGHRNTGELFF
NA	TRBJ1-2	TRBV5-4	TGTGCCAGCAGTCCCGGGGTTTATGGCTACACCTTC	CASSPGVYGYTF
TRBD1	TRBJ1-2	TRBV19	TGTGCCAGTAGTATCGGGGGACAGGCTGGCTACACCTTC	CASSIGGQAGYTF
NA	TRBJ2-7	TRBV30	TGTGCCTGGACCCTGGGCTTCGAGCAGTACTTC	CAWTLGFEQYF
TRBD2	TRBJ2-7	TRBV4-1	TGCGCCAGCAGCCAAGTCGGGGGGTACTACGAGCAGTACTTC	CASSQVGGYYEQYF
NA	TRBJ2-1	TRBV19	TGTGCCAGTAGTATAGTAATGGCCAACAATGAGCAGTTCTTC	CASSIVMANNEQFF
NA	TRBJ2-1	TRBV2	TGTGCCAGCAAGGACAGATCTTTGGGTAATGAGCAGTTCTTC	CASKDRSLGNEQFF
NA	TRBJ2-1	TRBV3-1/TRBV3-2	TGTGCCAGCAGCCAAGACTTAGTTTCCTACAATGAGCAGTTCTTC	CASSQDLVSYNEQFF
NA	TRBJ2-7	TRBV25-1	TGTGCCAGTAGACCAGTGGGAGACGAGCAGTACTTC	CASRPVGDEQYF